This T cell receptor beta chain was sequenced in a study of T cell responses to AZD1222 COVID-19 vaccine. TCRdb keeps only in-frame clones here, not all; method: immunoSEQ multiplex PCR. The sample consists of 200,000 or so clones, 80% to 90% of them appearing once. About this clone: What it binds is unknown.

With 10 bases clipped from V and 5 bases from J, the junction kept 10 bases outside the gene matches. This CDR3 is 13 amino acids long. The germline gives CDR1 LNHDA, CDR2 SQIVND (reference sequence). Study-level results: Increases in Spike-specific TCR breadth and depth were seen after two AZD1222 doses. Donors were mostly white British, more females; clonal diversity possibly underestimated.

This specimen consisted of peripheral blood, obtained on day 0 of AZD1222 vaccination. This sequence was found in an adult in good health. This chain links TRBV19 with TRBJ1-1; TRBD1 aligns across 7 bases. CDR3 in amino acids: CATRQGVATEAFF. The DNA of the CDR3 is TGTGCCACCCGACAGGGAGTGGCGACTGAAGCTTTCTTT.